This T cell receptor (beta chain) emerged from a study of T cell responses to AZD1222 COVID-19 vaccine. Overall study findings and caveats: It was only a handful of AZD1222 recipients who were seropositive at baseline. Reportedly, close to half of spike-specific TCRs are directed against unmutated variant regions.

The V segment lost 8 bases and the J segment 4 bases; nucleotides outside the gene matches: 9. Looked up from germline, CDR1 is MNHNS and CDR2 is SASEGT. This CDR3 spans 15 amino acids. Concerning this clone itself: Its antigen is still unknown.

Using immunoSEQ multiplex PCR, the repertoire was profiled, and TCRdb retains in-frame clones only, with some absent. The repertoire includes about 120,000 clones, 85% to 95% of them detected once, and 2.5% to 3.5% sits in the top ten. The sequence came from an adult in good health. Material: peripheral blood, obtained on day 0 of AZD1222 vaccination. The rearrangement links TRBV6-1 to TRBJ2-3; 10 nucleotides line up with TRBD2. CDR3: CASGKAGGIPDTQYF. CDR3 DNA: TGTGCCAGCGGTAAAGCGGGAGGGATCCCAGATACGCAGTATTTT.